This T cell receptor beta chain was identified in a study of T-cell reconstitution after alpha-beta-depleted transplantation in children. General study findings and limits: Alpha-beta T cells about two months after transplant reportedly derived from several hundred expanded graft clones.

Note on this clonotype: Its antigen is unknown.

Preparation of the TCRbeta library used unique molecular identifiers. TCRdb ran MiXCR on the PCR reads and lists one entry per CDR3 protein. This repertoire shows fewer than 700,000 distinct CDR3 sequences, around 23% found once; its top ten account for around 14%. The source of this sequence is a boy in the first two years of life who had a stem cell transplant for acute myeloid leukemia, so the T cells may come from the graft donor. The source material was PBMCs, mostly from graft donor cells, sampled 360 days after TCRalphabeta/CD19-depleted stem cell transplant.

The CDR3 protein is CSARDLRTRGPGAGELFF. The CDR3 nucleotides read TGCAGTGCTAGAGATCTTAGGACGAGGGGGCCCGGGGCTGGGGAGCTGTTTTTT. The chain is built from TRBV20-1 and TRBJ2-2; TRBD1 matches 7 bases. The trim removed 0 bases at V and 8 bases at J, leaving 18 bases unmatched. Germline CDR1 is DFQATT and CDR2 is SNEGSKA (reference sequence). The CDR3 runs 18 residues.